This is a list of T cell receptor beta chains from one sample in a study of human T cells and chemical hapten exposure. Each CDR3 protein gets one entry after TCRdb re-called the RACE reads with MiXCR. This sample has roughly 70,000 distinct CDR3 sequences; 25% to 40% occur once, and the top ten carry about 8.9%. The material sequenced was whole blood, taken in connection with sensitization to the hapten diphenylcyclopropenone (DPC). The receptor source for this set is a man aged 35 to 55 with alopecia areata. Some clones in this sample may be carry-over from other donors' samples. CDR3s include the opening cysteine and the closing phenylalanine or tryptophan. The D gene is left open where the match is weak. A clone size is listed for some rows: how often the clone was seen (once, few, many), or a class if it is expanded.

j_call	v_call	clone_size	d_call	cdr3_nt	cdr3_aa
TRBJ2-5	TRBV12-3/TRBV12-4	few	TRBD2	TGTGCCAGCAGCCCCAATAGCGGGAGGGGGTTTAGGACCCAGTACTTC	CASSPNSGRGFRTQYF
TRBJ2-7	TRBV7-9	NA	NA	TGTGCCAGCAGCCTCCGTCGGGATGCCTACGAGCAGTACTTC	CASSLRRDAYEQYF
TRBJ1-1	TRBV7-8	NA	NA	TGTGCCAGCAGCTCCTGGGGCGGGGGGGTGAACACTGAAGCTTTCTTT	CASSSWGGGVNTEAFF
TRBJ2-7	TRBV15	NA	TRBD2	TGTGCCACCAGCAGAGATTCAGTAGCGGGATCCTACGAGCAGTACTTC	CATSRDSVAGSYEQYF
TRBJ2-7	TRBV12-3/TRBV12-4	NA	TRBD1	TGTGCCAGCAGTCGAACAGGGGAAAGGAATGAGCAGTACTTC	CASSRTGERNEQYF
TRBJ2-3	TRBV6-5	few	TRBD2	TGTGCCAGCGGCTCTAGCGGCCGAAACACAGATACGCAGTATTTT	CASGSSGRNTDTQYF
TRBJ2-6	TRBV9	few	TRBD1	TGTGCCAGCAGCATCGGACAGGGCTCTGGGGCCAACGTCCTGACTTTC	CASSIGQGSGANVLTF
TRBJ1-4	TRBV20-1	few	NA	TGCAGTGCTAGACGTGGAAGTGAAAAACTGTTTTTT	CSARRGSEKLFF
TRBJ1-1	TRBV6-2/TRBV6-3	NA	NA	TGTGCCAGCAGCCGACAGGCCGGGGTCACTGAAGCTTTCTTT	CASSRQAGVTEAFF
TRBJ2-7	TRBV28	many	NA	TGTGCCAGCAGCTCCGATCACCACCGGGTACAGTACTTC	CASSSDHHRVQYF
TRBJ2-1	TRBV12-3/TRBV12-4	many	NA	TGTGCCAGCAGTCCGGGATTAGGTTGGTTCTTC	CASSPGLGWFF
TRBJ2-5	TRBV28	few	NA	TGTGCCAGCAGTTTGACAGAGACCCAGTACTTC	CASSLTETQYF
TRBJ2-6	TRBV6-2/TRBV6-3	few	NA	TGTGCCAGCAGTCCCTGGAGGGGAAAGACCTCTGGGGCCAACGTCCTGACTTTC	CASSPWRGKTSGANVLTF
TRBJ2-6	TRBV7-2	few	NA	TGTGCCAGCAGCTTAGGATGGACTATTGGGGCCAACGTCCTGACTTTC	CASSLGWTIGANVLTF
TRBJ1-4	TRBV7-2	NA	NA	TGTGCCAGCAGCCCATGGGGGGGCTACGGGGAAAAACTGTTTTTT	CASSPWGGYGEKLFF
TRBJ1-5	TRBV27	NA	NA	TGTGCCAGCAGTTCTAGGGGGGGCCATTATAGCAATCAGCCCCAGCATTTT	CASSSRGGHYSNQPQHF
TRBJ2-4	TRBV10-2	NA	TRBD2	TGCGCCAGCAGTCCCGGGACTAGCGTCAAAAACATTCAGTACTTC	CASSPGTSVKNIQYF
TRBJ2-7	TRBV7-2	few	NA	TGTGCCAGCAGCTCCAGCCCCCCCGGAGAGCAGTACTTC	CASSSSPPGEQYF
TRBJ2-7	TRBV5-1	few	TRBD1	TGCGCCAGCAGCCACGGACAGGGGGGCGAGCAGTACTTC	CASSHGQGGEQYF
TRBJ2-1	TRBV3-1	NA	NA	TGTGCCAGCAGCCAAGGTCAGGGGAATGAGCAGTTCTTC	CASSQGQGNEQFF
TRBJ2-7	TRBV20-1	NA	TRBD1	TGCAGTGCTAGAGATTGGCGAGGACAGGGCCTCTACGAGCAGTACTTC	CSARDWRGQGLYEQYF
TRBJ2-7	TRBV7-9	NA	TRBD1	TGTGCCAGCAGCTCACGGGACAGGCTCTACGAGCAGTACTTC	CASSSRDRLYEQYF
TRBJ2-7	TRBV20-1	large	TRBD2	TGCAGTGCTAGCGGCCGGGGACTAGCGGACTACGAGCAGTACTTC	CSASGRGLADYEQYF
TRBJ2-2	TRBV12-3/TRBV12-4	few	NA	TGTGCCAGCAGAAGGGGGAGGGTGCCCACCGGGGAGCTGTTTTTT	CASRRGRVPTGELFF
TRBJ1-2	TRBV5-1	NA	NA	TGCGCCAGCAGCCGGGACTCCAACTATGGCTACACCTTC	CASSRDSNYGYTF
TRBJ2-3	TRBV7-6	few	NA	TGTGCCAGCAGCTCCCCCCCCAGCGGAAGCACAGATACGCAGTATTTT	CASSSPPSGSTDTQYF
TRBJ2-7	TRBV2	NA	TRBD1	TGTGCCAGCAGTGTTAACAGGGGCTACGAGCAGTACTTC	CASSVNRGYEQYF
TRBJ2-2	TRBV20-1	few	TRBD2	TGCAGTGCAACGACTAGCGGGAGGTCGAACACCGGGGAGCTGTTTTTT	CSATTSGRSNTGELFF
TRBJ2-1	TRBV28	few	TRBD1	TGTGCCAGCAGGGGGACAGGGGTTTCCTACAATGAGCAGTTCTTC	CASRGTGVSYNEQFF
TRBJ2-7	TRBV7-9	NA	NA	TGTGCCAGCAGCTCCACTGAAGCCTACGAGCAGTACTTC	CASSSTEAYEQYF
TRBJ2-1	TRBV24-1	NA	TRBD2	TGTGCCACCAGTGATTTGTTTGGGACTAGTACTAATGAGCAGTTCTTC	CATSDLFGTSTNEQFF
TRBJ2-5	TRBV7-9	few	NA	TGTGCCAGCAGCCCCCGCGGAGCCGGCGAGACCCAGTACTTC	CASSPRGAGETQYF
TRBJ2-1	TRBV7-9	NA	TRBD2	TGTGCCAGCAGCTCCTTCAAGGGACTAGCGGGAGTAAATGAGCAGTTCTTC	CASSSFKGLAGVNEQFF
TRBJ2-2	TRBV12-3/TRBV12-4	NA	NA	TGTGCCAGCAGCCGAGTCCGGGGGTCCGCCGGGGAGCTGTTTTTT	CASSRVRGSAGELFF
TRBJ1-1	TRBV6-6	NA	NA	TGTGCCAGCATGGCGGAGGGGTACGCCACTGAAGCTTTCTTT	CASMAEGYATEAFF
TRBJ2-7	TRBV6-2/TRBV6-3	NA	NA	TGTGCCAGCAGTTACTCGATCGGGGTCGAAGGCGAGCAGTACTTC	CASSYSIGVEGEQYF
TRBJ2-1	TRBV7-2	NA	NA	TGTGCCAGCAGCCTTGACCAGAGCTCCTACAATGAGCAGTTCTTC	CASSLDQSSYNEQFF
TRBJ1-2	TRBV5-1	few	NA	TGCGCCAGCAGCCCGGCCGGGGATTCTGGCGACTATGGCTACACCTTC	CASSPAGDSGDYGYTF
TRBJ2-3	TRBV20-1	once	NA	TGCAGTGCTAGAGAGGTCCAGCGGACAGATACGCAGTATTTT	CSAREVQRTDTQYF
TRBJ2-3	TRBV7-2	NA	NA	TGTGCCAGCAGCCCCCGGGACGGTTTGGTAGATACGCAGTATTTT	CASSPRDGLVDTQYF
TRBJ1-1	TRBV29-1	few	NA	TGCAGCGTATTAGCGGGAGAGAACACTGAAGCTTTCTTT	CSVLAGENTEAFF
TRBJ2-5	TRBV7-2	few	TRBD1	TGTGCCAGCAGCTTGGATATCAACAGGGGGCTGGAGACCCAGTACTTC	CASSLDINRGLETQYF
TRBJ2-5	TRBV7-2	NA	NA	TGTGCCAGCAGCTTACAGCTCCCTAGGGAGACCCAGTACTTC	CASSLQLPRETQYF
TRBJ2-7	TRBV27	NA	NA	TGTGCCAGCGCCCGGGATCTCGACGAGCAGTACTTC	CASARDLDEQYF
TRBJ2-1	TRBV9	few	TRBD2	TGTGCCAGCAGCGTAGCTACCCTAGCGGGAGAGAGTGAGCAGTTCTTC	CASSVATLAGESEQFF
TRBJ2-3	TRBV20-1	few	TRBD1	TGCAGTGCTAGAATGACAGGGGTTAGCACAGATACGCAGTATTTT	CSARMTGVSTDTQYF
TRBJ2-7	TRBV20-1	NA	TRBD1	TGCAGTGCTTCCCGACAGGGACGATCCTACGAGCAGTACTTC	CSASRQGRSYEQYF
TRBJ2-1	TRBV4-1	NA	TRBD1	TGCGCCAGCAGCCTAACTCCCCCTCGGGACAGTTCCTACAATGAGCAGTTCTTC	CASSLTPPRDSSYNEQFF
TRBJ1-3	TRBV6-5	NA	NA	TGTGCCAGCAGTTACAGTGACTCTGGAAACACCATATATTTT	CASSYSDSGNTIYF
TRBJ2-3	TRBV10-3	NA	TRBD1	TGTGCCATCAGTGCCGGGACAGGAGGGGGTACAGATACGCAGTATTTT	CAISAGTGGGTDTQYF
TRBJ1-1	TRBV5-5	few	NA	TGTGCCAGCAGCGGGACCCAGGGATTCACTGAAGCTTTCTTT	CASSGTQGFTEAFF
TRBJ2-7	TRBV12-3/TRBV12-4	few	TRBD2	TGTGCCAGCAGGGAAGAAGGACTAGCGGGATTTTACGAGCAGTACTTC	CASREEGLAGFYEQYF
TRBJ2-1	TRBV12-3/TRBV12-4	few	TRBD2	TGTGCCAGCAGTTTCGCTAGCGGGACGTACAATGAGCAGTTCTTC	CASSFASGTYNEQFF
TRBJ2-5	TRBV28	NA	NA	TGTGCCAGCAGTACCCCGCCTATGAGGGAGACCCAGTACTTC	CASSTPPMRETQYF
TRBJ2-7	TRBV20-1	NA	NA	TGCAGTGCTTCCCTCGGCTACGAGCAGTACTTC	CSASLGYEQYF
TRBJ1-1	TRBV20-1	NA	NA	TGCAGTGCCTTGTTAAACACTGAAGCTTTCTTT	CSALLNTEAFF
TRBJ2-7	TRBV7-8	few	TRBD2	TGTGCCAGCAGGACTAGCGCCACCTACGAGCAGTACTTC	CASRTSATYEQYF
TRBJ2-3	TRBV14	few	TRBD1	TGTGCCAGCAGCTCACGACAGGGGACAGATACGCAGTATTTT	CASSSRQGTDTQYF
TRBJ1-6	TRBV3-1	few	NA	TGTGCCAGCAGCCAAGGGACTAGTGGACCCCTCCACTTT	CASSQGTSGPLHF